These 20 T cell receptor beta chains were all obtained from the same sample, sequenced in a study of T cells in Graves' hyperthyroidism and ophthalmopathy. RNA transcripts were the template for amplifying TCR beta CDR3 regions. The HTBI primer set drove a first-round RT-PCR of the TCR CDR3. TCRdb reprocessed the multiplex PCR reads with MiXCR, giving one entry per CDR3 protein. The table shows 660,000 or so distinct CDR3 sequences, with 20% occurring only once. The sample was blood. The receptors were sampled from a man aged 25-40 years with Graves' ophthalmopathy.

This clonotype was seen many times. The chain joins TRBV28 to TRBJ1-1, with a possible D match to TRBD1 (6 bases). This CDR3 has 12 residues. The germline CDR1 and CDR2 sequences are MDHEN and SYDVKM. V was pared by 6 bases and J by 10 bases, with 15 bases between. CDR3 loop: CASRPPGDTAFF. Written as DNA, the CDR3 is TGTGCCAGCAGACCACCAGGGGATACAGCTTTCTTT.

The gene calls are TRBV19 and TRBJ1-2; no firm D call. CDR1 is LNHDA, CDR2 SQIVND, per germline (reference sequence). Trimming left V 5 bases short and J 6 bases short, with 16 bases between. The CDR3 totals 14 residues. Here the CDR3 DNA reads TGTGCCAGTAGTCCCATTGTCGTTTTTGATGGCTACACCTTC. It is translated as CASSPIVVFDGYTF.

There are many counts of this clonotype. The genes are TRBV7-9 and TRBJ2-1, with unresolved D. The germline V gene has CDR1 SEHNR and CDR2 FQNEAQ (reference sequence). Between the trimmed V and J ends, which lost 5 bases and 10 bases, there was a span of 9 bases. The CDR3 is made up of 11 amino acids. The DNA for the CDR3 is TGTGCCAGCAGCCCAACCCTGGAGCAGTTCTTC. Translation: CASSPTLEQFF.

The gene calls are TRBV29-1 and TRBJ2-1, with 12 bases identical to TRBD2. This CDR3 comprises 15 residues. Per the germline V gene, CDR1 is SQVTM and CDR2 is ANQGSEA. V dropped 6 bases and J dropped 4; count of bases not matched to a gene: 7. The CDR3 coding sequence is TGCAGCGTCGTATTGGGACTAGCGGGTTACAATGAGCAGTTCTTC. Its translation: CSVVLGLAGYNEQFF.

This chain uses TRBV4-1 with TRBJ1-4, with D tentatively TRBD1 (6 bases). The V and J ends lost 3 bases and 0 bases respectively, with 14 bases between them. The CDR3 is 17 amino acids. Germline V gene sequence: CDR1 MGHRA, CDR2 YSYEKL. The CDR3: CASSQATGPATNEKLFF. As DNA, the CDR3 is TGCGCCAGCAGCCAGGCCACAGGGCCCGCAACTAATGAAAAACTGTTTTTT.

This clonotype came up many times. The gene calls are TRBV2 and TRBJ1-1, with 9 bases that match TRBD1. CDR3 length: 14 residues. CDR1 is SNHLY and CDR2 is FYNNEI in the germline V gene. The V and J ends lost 9 bases and 6 bases, in that order; junction bases with no gene match: 11. CDR3 DNA: TGTGCCAGACAACCGGGACAGGGAGTTCCTGAAGCTTTCTTT. This encodes CARQPGQGVPEAFF.

The V gene is TRBV6-5, the J gene TRBJ2-7; D tentatively fits TRBD1 or TRBD2 (5 bases each). Trimming stripped 2 bases from V and 3 bases from J, with 11 bases between. The CDR3 spans 14 residues. From germline, CDR1 is MNHEY and CDR2 SVGAGI. DNA for the CDR3: TGTGCCAGCAGTTACAGGGACCTTGTCTACGAGCAGTACTTC. It translates to CASSYRDLVYEQYF.

In its sample, this clonotype was seen a few times. The J gene is TRBJ2-1, the V gene TRBV7-3; D may be TRBD2 (6 bases). V lost 0 bases to trimming and J lost 2 bases, with 11 bases between them. This CDR3 spans 16 amino acids. Germline CDR1 reads SGHTA; CDR2 reads FQGTGA. This CDR3 is CASSLTLAQTYNEQFF. Written as DNA, the CDR3 is TGTGCCAGCAGCTTAACGCTAGCGCAGACCTACAATGAGCAGTTCTTC.

This clonotype was counted once. The J gene is TRBJ1-1, the V gene TRBV7-3; 9 positions agree with TRBD1. CDR3 length: 15 residues. The germline V gene has CDR1 SGHTA and CDR2 FQGTGA. The ends lost 5 bases at V and 5 bases at J; junction bases unmatched: 9. CDR3 DNA: TGTGCCAGCAGCACCACGACAGGGGGGAGAACTGAAGCTTTCTTT. This codes for CASSTTTGGRTEAFF.

This chain connects TRBV10-3 to TRBJ2-7; 7 bases fit TRBD2. The CDR3 contains 13 residues. Germline V gene lookup returns CDR1 ENHRY and CDR2 SYGVKD. V trimming: 8 bases; J trimming: 1 base; junction bases outside the gene matches: 5. CDR3 nucleotides: TGTGCCATCGGCGCGGGAGAGTCCTACGAGCAGTACTTC. Translated: CAIGAGESYEQYF.

The V and J genes are TRBV10-3 and TRBJ2-7, with D possibly called TRBD1 or TRBD2 (5 bases each). The germline CDR1 and CDR2 sequences are ENHRY and SYGVKD. CDR3 length equals 14 residues. V was pared by 6 bases and J by 2 bases, with 14 bases between. For the CDR3, the DNA is TGTGCCATCAGGGGGGACCGAGACCCCTACGAGCAGTACTTC. As protein: CAIRGDRDPYEQYF.

This clonotype appeared many times. The chain joins TRBV12-3 or TRBV12-4 to TRBJ2-5; possibly TRBD1 for D (5 bases). Trimming cost V 5 bases and J 1 base, with 11 bases left between them. The CDR3 sequence is 14 residues long. The CDR3 nucleotides are TGTGCCAGCAGTCCCGCAGGGATCCAAGAGACCCAGTACTTC. Its protein product is CASSPAGIQETQYF.

CDR3 sequence reads: CASSYSGRVPQYGEQFF. CDR3 in DNA: TGTGCCAGCAGTTACTCGGGACGGGTGCCGCAATACGGTGAGCAGTTCTTC. The rearrangement links TRBV6-5 to TRBJ2-1, with D perhaps TRBD1 or TRBD2 (5 bases each). Trimming took off 0 bases at V and 9 bases at J, with 21 bases between the two ends. The germline CDR1 and CDR2 sequences are MNHEY and SVGAGI. This CDR3 has 17 residues.

This sequence joins TRBV4-2 and TRBJ2-1; D unclear. From germline, CDR1 is LGHNA and CDR2 YNFKEQ. Trimming shortened V by 1 base and J by 9 bases, and 10 bases separated the two germline ends. This CDR3 region has 13 residues. CDR3 bases: TGTGCCAGCAGCCAAGGCCAGTCCCCTGAGCAGTTCTTC. It specifies CASSQGQSPEQFF.

This chain links TRBV28 with TRBJ2-1; 11 nucleotides align to TRBD2. Germline CDR1 is MDHEN and CDR2 is SYDVKM. The CDR3 consists of 15 residues. The V segment lost 10 bases and the J segment 2 bases; nucleotides outside the gene matches: 7. The CDR3 DNA sequence: TGTGCCACATCATATAGCGGGAGGGCCTACAATGAGCAGTTCTTC. As protein: CATSYSGRAYNEQFF.

The rearrangement links TRBV12-3 or TRBV12-4 to TRBJ2-1, with 7 positions matching TRBD1. Trimming removed 4 bases from V and 4 bases from J; junction bases left unmatched: 10. This CDR3 is 16 amino acids long. CDR3 residues: CASSSGGKGWYNEQFF. DNA of the CDR3: TGTGCCAGCAGTTCAGGGGGAAAAGGGTGGTACAATGAGCAGTTCTTC.

This clonotype was detected only a few times. V is TRBV27 and J is TRBJ1-2; 7 positions agree with TRBD1. V shed 0 bases and J 8 bases; nucleotides not matched to a gene: 3. Germline V gene lookup returns CDR1 MNHEY and CDR2 SMNVEV (reference sequence). CDR3 length equals 13 residues. CDR3 protein: CASSLSGQVGYTF. The CDR3 DNA is TGTGCCAGCAGTTTATCCGGACAGGTGGGCTACACCTTC.

The chain carries TRBV5-1 and TRBJ2-1, with TRBD1 as a possible D gene (6 bases). Germline V gene lookup returns CDR1 SGHRS and CDR2 YFSETQ. The V end lost 3 bases, the J end lost 6 bases, and 10 bases lay between the germline ends. The CDR3 runs to 13 residues. CDR3 bases: TGCGCCAGCAGCTCGACGGACAGCAATGAGCAGTTCTTC. This gives the protein CASSSTDSNEQFF.

This clonotype has at least ten counts. The chain links TRBV30 to TRBJ1-4; 10 bases fit TRBD1. CDR3 size: 15 residues. The germline V gene has CDR1 GTSNPN and CDR2 SVGIG (reference sequence). V shed 0 bases, J shed 6 bases, and the junction held 4 bases outside the gene matches. The CDR3 DNA reads TGTGCCTGGAGTGTACCGGGACAGGGGTATGAAAAACTGTTTTTT. This encodes CAWSVPGQGYEKLFF.

V and J are TRBV3-1 and TRBJ1-3, with no clear D. CDR3 length: 14 amino acids. With 1 base removed from V and 4 bases from J, the gap between germline ends came to 8 bases. Germline assignment: CDR1 LGHDT and CDR2 YNNKEL (reference sequence). CDR3 DNA: TGTGCCAGCAGCCAAGCTGTCTACGGAAACACCATATATTTT. It specifies CASSQAVYGNTIYF.